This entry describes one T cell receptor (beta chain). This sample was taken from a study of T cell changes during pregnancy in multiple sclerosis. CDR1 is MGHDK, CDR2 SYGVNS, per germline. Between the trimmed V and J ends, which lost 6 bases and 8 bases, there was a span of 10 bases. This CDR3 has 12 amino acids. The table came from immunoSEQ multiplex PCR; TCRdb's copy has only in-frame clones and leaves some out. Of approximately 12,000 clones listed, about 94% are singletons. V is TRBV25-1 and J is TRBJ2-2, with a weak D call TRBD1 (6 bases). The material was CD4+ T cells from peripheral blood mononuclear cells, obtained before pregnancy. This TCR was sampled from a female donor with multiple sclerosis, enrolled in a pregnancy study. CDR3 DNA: TGTGCCAGCAGACAGGGTAAAGGGGAGCTGTTTTTT. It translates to CASRQGKGELFF. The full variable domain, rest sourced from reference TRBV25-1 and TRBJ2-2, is EADIYQTPRYLVIGTGKKITLECSQTMGHDKMYWYQQDPGMELHLIHYSYGVNSTEKGDLSSESTVSRIRTEHFPLTLESARPSHTSQYLCASRQGKGELFFGEGSRLTVL.